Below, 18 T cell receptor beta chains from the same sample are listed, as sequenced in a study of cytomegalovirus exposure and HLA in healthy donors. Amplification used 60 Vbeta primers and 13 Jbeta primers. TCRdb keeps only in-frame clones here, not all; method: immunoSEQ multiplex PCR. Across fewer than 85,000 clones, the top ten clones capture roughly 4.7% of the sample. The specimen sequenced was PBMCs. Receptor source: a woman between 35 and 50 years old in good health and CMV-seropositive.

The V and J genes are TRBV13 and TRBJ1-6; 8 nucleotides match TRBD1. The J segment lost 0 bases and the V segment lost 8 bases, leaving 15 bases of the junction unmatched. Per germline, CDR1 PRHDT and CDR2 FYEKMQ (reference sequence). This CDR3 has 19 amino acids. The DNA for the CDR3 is TGTGCCAGCTCCCACGGGGACAGGTTAAAAAGCTCCTATAATTCACCCCTCCACTTT. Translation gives CASSHGDRLKSSYNSPLHF.

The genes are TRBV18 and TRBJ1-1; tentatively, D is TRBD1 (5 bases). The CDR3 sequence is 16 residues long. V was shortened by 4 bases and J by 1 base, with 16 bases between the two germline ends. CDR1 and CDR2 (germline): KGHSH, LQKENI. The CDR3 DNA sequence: TGTGCCAGCTCACTCCTAAGGCAGGGAGGGAACACTGAAGCTTTCTTT. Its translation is CASSLLRQGGNTEAFF.

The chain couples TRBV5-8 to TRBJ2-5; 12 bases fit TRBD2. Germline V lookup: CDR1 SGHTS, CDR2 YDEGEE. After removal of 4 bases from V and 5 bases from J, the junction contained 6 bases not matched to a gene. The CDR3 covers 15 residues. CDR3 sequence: CASSLWTSGVETQYF. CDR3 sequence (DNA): TGTGCCAGCAGCCTATGGACTAGCGGGGTGGAGACCCAGTACTTC.

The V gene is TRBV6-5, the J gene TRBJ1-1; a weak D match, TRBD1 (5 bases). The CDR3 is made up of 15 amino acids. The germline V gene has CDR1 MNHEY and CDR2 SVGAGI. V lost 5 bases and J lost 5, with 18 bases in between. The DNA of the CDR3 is TGTGCCAGCAGTCCCTATAGATCAGGGTGGACTGAAGCTTTCTTT. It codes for CASSPYRSGWTEAFF.

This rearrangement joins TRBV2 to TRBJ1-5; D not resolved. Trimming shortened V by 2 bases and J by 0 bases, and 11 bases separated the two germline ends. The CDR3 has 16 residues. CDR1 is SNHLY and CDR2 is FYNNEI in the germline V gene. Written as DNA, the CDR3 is TGTGCCAGCAGTGAATGGTCGGAGGATAGCAATCAGCCCCAGCATTTT. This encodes CASSEWSEDSNQPQHF.

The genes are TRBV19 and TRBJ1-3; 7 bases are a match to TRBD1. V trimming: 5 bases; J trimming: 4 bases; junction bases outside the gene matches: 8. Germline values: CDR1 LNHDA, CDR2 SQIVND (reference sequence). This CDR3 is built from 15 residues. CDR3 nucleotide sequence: TGTGCCAGTAGTCAACTTAGGACAGGAGGAAACACCATATATTTT. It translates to CASSQLRTGGNTIYF.

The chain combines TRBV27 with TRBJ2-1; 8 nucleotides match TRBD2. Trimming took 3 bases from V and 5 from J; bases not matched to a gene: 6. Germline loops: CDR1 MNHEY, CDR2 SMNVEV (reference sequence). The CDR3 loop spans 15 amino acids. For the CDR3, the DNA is TGTGCCAGCAGTTTGATGGGACTAGACAACAATGAGCAGTTCTTC. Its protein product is CASSLMGLDNNEQFF.

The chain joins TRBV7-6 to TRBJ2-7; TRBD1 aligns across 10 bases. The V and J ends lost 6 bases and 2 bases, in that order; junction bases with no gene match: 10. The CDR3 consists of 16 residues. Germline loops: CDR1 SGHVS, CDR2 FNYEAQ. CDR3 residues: CASSPLGGTGAYEQYF. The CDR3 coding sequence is TGTGCCAGCAGTCCACTAGGCGGGACAGGGGCCTACGAGCAGTACTTC.

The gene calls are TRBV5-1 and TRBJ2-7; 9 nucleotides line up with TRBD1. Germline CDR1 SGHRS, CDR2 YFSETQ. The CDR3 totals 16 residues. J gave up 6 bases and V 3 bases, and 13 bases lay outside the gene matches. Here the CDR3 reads CASSSRGQGSSGEQYF. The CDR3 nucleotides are TGCGCCAGCAGCTCCAGGGGACAGGGATCATCTGGCGAGCAGTACTTC.

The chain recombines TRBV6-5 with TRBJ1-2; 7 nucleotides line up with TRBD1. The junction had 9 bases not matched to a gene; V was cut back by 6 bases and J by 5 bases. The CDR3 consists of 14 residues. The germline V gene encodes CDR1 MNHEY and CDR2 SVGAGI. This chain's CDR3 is CASSGQDAAYGYTF. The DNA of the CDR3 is TGTGCCAGCAGCGGACAGGACGCCGCGTATGGCTACACCTTC.

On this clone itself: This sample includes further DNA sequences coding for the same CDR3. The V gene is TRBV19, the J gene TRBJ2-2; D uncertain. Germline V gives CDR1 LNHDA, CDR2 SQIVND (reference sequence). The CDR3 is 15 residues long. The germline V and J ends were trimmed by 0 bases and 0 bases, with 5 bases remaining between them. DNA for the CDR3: TGTGCCAGTAGTATAGAGCTAGCGAACACCGGGGAGCTGTTTTTT. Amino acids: CASSIELANTGELFF.

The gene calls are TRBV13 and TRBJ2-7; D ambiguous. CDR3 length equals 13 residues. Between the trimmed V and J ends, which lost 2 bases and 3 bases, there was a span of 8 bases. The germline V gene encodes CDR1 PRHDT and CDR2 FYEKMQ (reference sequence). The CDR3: CASSLNMFYEQYF. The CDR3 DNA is TGTGCCAGCAGCTTAAATATGTTCTACGAGCAGTACTTC.

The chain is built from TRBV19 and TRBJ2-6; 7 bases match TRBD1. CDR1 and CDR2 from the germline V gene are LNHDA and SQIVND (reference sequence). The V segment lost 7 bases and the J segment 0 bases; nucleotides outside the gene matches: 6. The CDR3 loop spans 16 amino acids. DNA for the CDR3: TGTGCCAGTACTCCGGGACAGTTCTCTGGGGCCAACGTCCTGACTTTC. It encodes CASTPGQFSGANVLTF. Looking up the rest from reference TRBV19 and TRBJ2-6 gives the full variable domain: DGGITQSPKYLFRKEGQNVTLSCEQNLNHDAMYWYRQDPGQGLRLIYYSQIVNDFQKGDIAEGYSVSREKKESFPLTVTSAQKNPTAFYLCASTPGQFSGANVLTFGAGSRLTVL.

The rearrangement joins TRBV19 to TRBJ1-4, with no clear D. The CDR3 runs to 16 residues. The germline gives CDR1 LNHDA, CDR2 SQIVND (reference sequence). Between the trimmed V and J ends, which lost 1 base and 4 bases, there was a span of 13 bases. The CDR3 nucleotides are TGTGCCAGTAGTATAGGACTCACCGAATATAATGAAAAACTGTTTTTT. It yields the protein CASSIGLTEYNEKLFF.

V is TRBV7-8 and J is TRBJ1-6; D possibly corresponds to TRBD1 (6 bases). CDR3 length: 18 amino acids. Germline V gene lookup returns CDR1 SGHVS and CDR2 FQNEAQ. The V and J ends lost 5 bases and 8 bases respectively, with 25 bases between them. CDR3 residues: CASSPGEVRTAWYSPLHF. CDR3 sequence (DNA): TGTGCCAGCAGCCCCGGAGAAGTTAGGACAGCTTGGTATTCACCCCTCCACTTT.

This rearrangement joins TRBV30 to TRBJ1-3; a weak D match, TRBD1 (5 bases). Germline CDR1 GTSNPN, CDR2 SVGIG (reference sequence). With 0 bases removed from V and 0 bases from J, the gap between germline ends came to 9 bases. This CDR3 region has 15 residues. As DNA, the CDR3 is TGTGCCTGGAGTGTGGGGCAGAGCTCTGGAAACACCATATATTTT. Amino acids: CAWSVGQSSGNTIYF.

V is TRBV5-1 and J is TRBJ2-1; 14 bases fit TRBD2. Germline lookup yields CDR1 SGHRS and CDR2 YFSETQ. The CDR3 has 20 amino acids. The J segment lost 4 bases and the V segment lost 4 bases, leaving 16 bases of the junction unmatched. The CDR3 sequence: CASSLSGLAGVTTGYNEQFF. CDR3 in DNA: TGCGCCAGCAGCCTTTCGGGACTAGCGGGAGTAACGACCGGTTACAATGAGCAGTTCTTC.

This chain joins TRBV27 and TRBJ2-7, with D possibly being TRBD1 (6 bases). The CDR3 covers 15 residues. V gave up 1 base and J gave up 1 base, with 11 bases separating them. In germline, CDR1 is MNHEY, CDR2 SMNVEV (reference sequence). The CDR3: CASSLYTGISYEQYF. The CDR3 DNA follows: TGTGCCAGCAGTTTATATACAGGGATTTCCTACGAGCAGTACTTC.